This passage covers 21 T cell receptor beta chains from one sample sequenced in a study of cytomegalovirus exposure and HLA in healthy donors. Here immunoSEQ multiplex PCR was the method, and the copy in TCRdb shows in-frame clones only, minus some. The repertoire holds approximately 280,000 clones, with about 86% as singletons. The source material was PBMCs. The source of these receptors is a woman younger than 30 in good health and CMV-seronegative.

The rearrangement links TRBV27 to TRBJ1-1, with 9 nucleotides matching TRBD1. The CDR3 runs to 15 residues. Germline CDR1 is MNHEY and CDR2 is SMNVEV (reference sequence). The J segment lost 4 bases and the V segment lost 3 bases, leaving 6 bases of the junction unmatched. The CDR3 here is CASSLAGQGSTEAFF. Here the CDR3 DNA reads TGTGCCAGCAGTTTGGCCGGACAGGGGAGCACTGAAGCTTTCTTT.

The chain couples TRBV5-6 to TRBJ1-2, with a tentative D call TRBD1 (6 bases). The CDR3 consists of 13 residues. Per the germline V gene, CDR1 is SGHDT and CDR2 is YYEEEE. V was shortened by 4 bases and J by 6 bases, with 13 bases between the two germline ends. The CDR3 nucleotides are TGTGCCAGCAGCCCCACAGGGTTCGATGGCTACACCTTC. Protein sequence: CASSPTGFDGYTF.

The V gene is TRBV4-3, the J gene TRBJ1-2; 11 bases are a match to TRBD1. Germline CDR1 reads LGHNA; CDR2 reads YSLEER. This CDR3 spans 18 amino acids. The V segment lost 4 bases and the J segment 2 bases; nucleotides outside the gene matches: 12. The CDR3 region is CASSLTSWDRGLNYGYTF. The CDR3 DNA follows: TGCGCCAGCAGCCTGACCTCTTGGGACAGGGGGTTGAACTATGGCTACACCTTC.

V usage is TRBV6-5 and J usage is TRBJ2-5; D is uncertain. The CDR3 is 12 residues long. Germline loops: CDR1 MNHEY, CDR2 SVGAGI. With 7 bases removed from V and 5 bases from J, the gap between germline ends came to 11 bases. CDR3 DNA sequence: TGTGCCAGCACATCAGAGGAGGAGACCCAGTACTTC. Translation gives CASTSEEETQYF.

The chain recombines TRBV30 with TRBJ2-1; 9 nucleotides line up with TRBD2. The V gene end was trimmed by 0 bases and the J gene end by 9 bases; junction bases not matched to a gene: 6. The CDR3 runs 14 residues. In germline, CDR1 is GTSNPN, CDR2 SVGIG (reference sequence). In nucleotides, the CDR3 is TGTGCCTGGAGTGTGGGTCTAGCGGGAAGTGAGCAGTTCTTC. Its translation is CAWSVGLAGSEQFF.

J is TRBJ2-2 and V is TRBV30, with TRBD1 as a possible D gene (5 bases). The CDR3 has 12 amino acids. Germline V gene data show CDR1 as GTSNPN and CDR2 as SVGIG (reference sequence). Trimming removed 5 bases at V and 3 bases at J, with 7 bases between. CDR3 region: CAWAGYTGELFF. Here the CDR3 DNA reads TGTGCCTGGGCAGGGTACACCGGGGAGCTGTTTTTT.

This chain connects TRBV6-5 to TRBJ2-4, with D uncertain. CDR3 length equals 8 residues. Germline CDR1 reads MNHEY; CDR2 reads SVGAGI. V lost 11 bases to trimming and J lost 11 bases, with 7 bases between them. Here the CDR3 DNA reads TGTGCCGGAGACGTTCAGTACTTC. It yields the protein CAGDVQYF.

The chain is built from TRBV10-3 and TRBJ1-1, with D hard to call. The CDR3 is 14 amino acids. Germline values: CDR1 ENHRY, CDR2 SYGVKD. V was cut by 3 bases and J by 9 bases, with 17 bases left in between. CDR3 protein: CAISDSDTVAKAFF. The CDR3 DNA follows: TGTGCCATCAGTGACTCCGACACCGTCGCTAAAGCTTTCTTT.

This clone has a single count. The rearrangement joins TRBV6-6 to TRBJ1-2; TRBD1 might be the D (5 bases). With 6 bases removed from V and 2 bases from J, the gap between germline ends came to 10 bases. This CDR3 region has 13 residues. Germline values: CDR1 MNHNY, CDR2 SVGAGI (reference sequence). The CDR3 loop is CASSDGANYGYTF. Here the CDR3 DNA reads TGTGCCAGCAGCGATGGGGCGAACTATGGCTACACCTTC.

Worth noting for this clone: The sample contains more than one DNA sequence encoding this CDR3. The V and J genes are TRBV4-2 and TRBJ2-1; TRBD2 matches 13 bases. Germline loops: CDR1 LGHNA, CDR2 YNFKEQ. The V segment lost 1 base and the J segment 9 bases; nucleotides outside the gene matches: 3. This CDR3 is 15 amino acids long. The CDR3 here is CASSQGLAGGSEQFF. The CDR3 bases are TGTGCCAGCAGCCAAGGACTAGCGGGAGGAAGTGAGCAGTTCTTC.

The chain recombines TRBV9 with TRBJ2-1; no reliable D call. V lost 4 bases and J 5 bases, leaving 4 bases between the germline ends. Germline V gene sequence: CDR1 SGDLS, CDR2 YYNGEE. The CDR3 is 11 residues long. The DNA of the CDR3 is TGTGCCAGCAGCATCGACAATGAGCAGTTCTTC. Protein sequence: CASSIDNEQFF.

The count of this clone is one. The genes are TRBV9 and TRBJ1-4; tentatively, D is TRBD1 (6 bases). Germline lookup yields CDR1 SGDLS and CDR2 YYNGEE. V shed 3 bases and J shed 5 bases, with 17 bases lying between them. The CDR3 length is 16 residues. This CDR3 is CASSDPFGQYNEKLFF. For the CDR3, the DNA is TGTGCCAGCAGCGATCCATTTGGACAGTACAATGAAAAACTGTTTTTT.

The gene calls are TRBV6-5 and TRBJ1-5, with D possibly matching TRBD1 (6 bases). This CDR3 contains 15 residues. The V and J ends lost 4 bases and 0 bases respectively, with 10 bases between them. Germline V gene lookup returns CDR1 MNHEY and CDR2 SVGAGI. This CDR3 reads CASSWQGLSNQPQHF. Written as DNA, the CDR3 is TGTGCCAGCAGTTGGCAGGGGCTTAGCAATCAGCCCCAGCATTTT.

This chain uses TRBV30 with TRBJ2-3; D uncertain. V lost 0 bases and J 0 bases, leaving 7 bases between the germline ends. This CDR3 is 14 amino acids long. Germline V gene data show CDR1 as GTSNPN and CDR2 as SVGIG (reference sequence). The CDR3 nucleotides are TGTGCCTGGAGTGTCGATACTAGCACAGATACGCAGTATTTT. This sequence encodes CAWSVDTSTDTQYF.

The genes are TRBV7-9 and TRBJ2-7; 14 positions agree with TRBD2. CDR1 and CDR2 from the germline V gene are SEHNR and FQNEAQ (reference sequence). This CDR3 is 18 amino acids long. V shed 3 bases, J shed 0 bases, and the junction held 7 bases outside the gene matches. The CDR3 coding sequence is TGTGCCAGCAGCTTTTTGACTAGCGGGGGGGCCGTCTCCTACGAGCAGTACTTC. This gives the protein CASSFLTSGGAVSYEQYF.

This chain links TRBV5-1 with TRBJ2-2; 11 nucleotides line up with TRBD2. The CDR3 totals 15 residues. Trimming at V came to 4 bases and at J to 6 bases, leaving 5 bases not matched to a gene. Germline V lookup: CDR1 SGHRS, CDR2 YFSETQ. The CDR3 loop reads CASSPLAGDAGELFF. The CDR3 DNA follows: TGCGCCAGCAGCCCACTAGCGGGAGACGCCGGGGAGCTGTTTTTT.

The V call is TRBV30, the J call TRBJ1-1; no definite D call. The germline CDR1 and CDR2 sequences are GTSNPN and SVGIG (reference sequence). Trimming cost V 4 bases and J 11 bases, with 11 bases left between them. CDR3 length equals 10 residues. CDR3 sequence reads: CAWMRRGAFF. DNA of the CDR3: TGTGCCTGGATGCGTAGAGGCGCTTTCTTT.

The rearrangement links TRBV19 to TRBJ1-2; D is unresolved. Germline V gives CDR1 LNHDA, CDR2 SQIVND (reference sequence). The ends were cut back, 8 bases at V and 4 bases at J, with 11 bases in the middle. The CDR3 contains 12 residues. For the CDR3, the DNA is TGTGCCAGTCGAGACGGACTCTATGGCTACACCTTC. This translates into CASRDGLYGYTF. The full variable domain, rest sourced from reference TRBV19 and TRBJ1-2, is DGGITQSPKYLFRKEGQNVTLSCEQNLNHDAMYWYRQDPGQGLRLIYYSQIVNDFQKGDIAEGYSVSREKKESFPLTVTSAQKNPTAFYLCASRDGLYGYTFGSGTRLTVV.

The rearrangement joins TRBV5-1 to TRBJ2-7; 7 positions agree with TRBD2. CDR3 size: 17 residues. CDR1 is SGHRS and CDR2 is YFSETQ in the germline V gene. J was trimmed by 0 bases and V by 0 bases; bases with no gene match: 9. The CDR3 protein is CASSLAPPSGYSYEQYF. In DNA form, the CDR3 reads TGCGCCAGCAGCTTGGCCCCCCCTAGCGGTTACTCCTACGAGCAGTACTTC.

The chain carries TRBV4-3 and TRBJ1-3; no definite D call. Germline V CDR1 and CDR2: LGHNA, YSLEER. The CDR3 has 17 amino acids. V was pared by 8 bases and J by 4 bases, with 24 bases between. The CDR3 sequence is CASSSQPRLGTGNTIYF. CDR3 in DNA: TGCGCCAGCTCGTCCCAGCCACGACTCGGAACCGGAAACACCATATATTTT.

CDR3 sequence reads: CAWGFDRGGNQPQHF. The CDR3 coding sequence is TGTGCCTGGGGATTCGACAGGGGCGGGAATCAGCCCCAGCATTTT. The chain has TRBV30 and TRBJ1-5, with 8 bases aligning to TRBD1. This CDR3 spans 15 amino acids. Looked up from germline, CDR1 is GTSNPN and CDR2 is SVGIG (reference sequence). Trimming cost V 5 bases and J 4 bases; bases outside gene matches: 10.